One sample yielded the 27 T cell receptor beta chains listed below, sequenced in a study of CD8 T cells in Susac syndrome. Random hexamers were used to reverse transcribe roughly 0.5 to 1 ug of RNA. One entry per CDR3 protein results from TCRdb running MiXCR on the immunoSEQ multiplex PCR reads. The top ten hold approximately 0.17% of the sample, which has some 140,000 distinct CDR3 sequences, around 95% seen once. The specimen sequenced was CD8+ T cells from PBMCs. The source of these receptors is a human donor with Susac syndrome.

The DNA of the CDR3 is TGTGCCAGCAGCGTAGCCCGGACAGGCAGCTCTGGGGCCAACGTCCTGACTTTC. This encodes CASSVARTGSSGANVLTF. V is TRBV9 and J is TRBJ2-6, with 7 nucleotides matching TRBD1. With V trimmed by 0 bases and J by 0 bases, 6 bases remained unmatched. Germline loops: CDR1 SGDLS, CDR2 YYNGEE. This CDR3 contains 18 residues.

The chain couples TRBV2 to TRBJ1-1; D is uncertain. This CDR3 contains 11 residues. Per the germline V gene, CDR1 is SNHLY and CDR2 is FYNNEI. The germline V and J ends were trimmed by 7 bases and 7 bases, with 10 bases remaining between them. The CDR3 sequence is CASIFQLEAFF. The CDR3 nucleotides are TGTGCCAGCATTTTTCAGCTTGAAGCTTTCTTT.

The rearrangement joins TRBV7-8 to TRBJ2-5, with a tentative D call TRBD2 (5 bases). Germline assignment: CDR1 SGHVS and CDR2 FQNEAQ. The CDR3 consists of 18 residues. V was cut by 4 bases and J by 0 bases, with 21 bases left in between. The CDR3, as DNA: TGTGCCAGCAGCTCCTTTGGGCTAGCCTTCGGAGACCAAGAGACCCAGTACTTC. This gives the protein CASSSFGLAFGDQETQYF.

The DNA of the CDR3 is TGTGCCACCAGTACTACCAGGGACTCCTACGAGCAGTACTTC. Translating gives CATSTTRDSYEQYF. The V gene is TRBV24-1, the J gene TRBJ2-7, with a possible D match to TRBD1 (5 bases). Germline V gene data show CDR1 as KGHDR and CDR2 as SFDVKD. The CDR3 runs 14 residues. V was clipped by 6 bases and J by 0 bases, with 11 bases between them.

This chain connects TRBV4-1 to TRBJ2-3; D is possibly TRBD1 or TRBD2 (6 bases each). CDR1 is MGHRA, CDR2 YSYEKL, per germline. Trimming left V 1 base short and J 3 bases short, with 17 bases between. The CDR3 is 17 residues long. Here the CDR3 reads CASSQVWGAQGTDTQYF. The CDR3 DNA is TGCGCCAGCAGCCAAGTTTGGGGGGCCCAGGGAACAGATACGCAGTATTTT.

The V and J genes are TRBV2 and TRBJ2-1; 10 positions agree with TRBD2. The CDR3 is 15 amino acids. CDR1 and CDR2 from the germline V gene are SNHLY and FYNNEI. V lost 4 bases to trimming and J lost 7 bases; unmatched junction nucleotides: 7. The CDR3 nucleotides are TGTGCCAGCAGTGGTGGCGGACTAGCGGATAATGAGCAGTTCTTC. Residues: CASSGGGLADNEQFF.

V is TRBV7-8 and J is TRBJ2-5; tentatively, D is TRBD2 (6 bases). V was pared by 6 bases and J by 2 bases, with 13 bases between. Germline V gene lookup returns CDR1 SGHVS and CDR2 FQNEAQ. This CDR3 has 14 amino acids. The CDR3 sequence: CASSYVGGQETQYF. As DNA, the CDR3 is TGTGCCAGCAGTTATGTTGGGGGGCAAGAGACCCAGTACTTC.

The chain carries TRBV25-1 and TRBJ2-1, with 10 bases that match TRBD1. CDR3 length: 16 residues. Germline loops: CDR1 MGHDK, CDR2 SYGVNS. V lost 5 bases and J lost 5; bases outside the gene matches: 9. The CDR3 region has the DNA TGTGCCAGCAGTACCTACCGGGACAGGGGACACAATGAGCAGTTCTTC. It is translated as CASSTYRDRGHNEQFF.

CDR3 bases: TGTGCCAGCACCTCGGGCGTACCCGGGGAAAAACTGTTTTTT. Translation: CASTSGVPGEKLFF. The rearrangement uses TRBV7-9 and TRBJ1-4; D not resolved. Trimming shortened V by 7 bases and J by 8 bases, and 17 bases separated the two germline ends. The CDR3 has 14 residues. In germline, CDR1 is SEHNR, CDR2 FQNEAQ (reference sequence).

The rearrangement joins TRBV7-3 to TRBJ1-2; a weak D match, TRBD1 (5 bases). V was shortened by 5 bases and J by 12 bases, with 19 bases between the two germline ends. The germline V gene encodes CDR1 SGHTA and CDR2 FQGTGA. The length of the CDR3 is 13 residues. CDR3 sequence (DNA): TGTGCCAGCAGCGAACACTCCGGGACGTCCGACACCTTC. Translation gives CASSEHSGTSDTF.

The chain is built from TRBV19 and TRBJ1-5, with 10 positions matching TRBD1. There are 15 residues in the CDR3. Germline CDR1 reads LNHDA; CDR2 reads SQIVND (reference sequence). With V trimmed by 5 bases and J by 6 bases, 7 bases remained unmatched. CDR3 region: CASSPDRGGLQPQHF. The DNA for the CDR3 is TGTGCCAGTAGTCCGGACAGGGGGGGTCTTCAGCCCCAGCATTTT. The full variable domain, rest sourced from reference TRBV19 and TRBJ1-5, is DGGITQSPKYLFRKEGQNVTLSCEQNLNHDAMYWYRQDPGQGLRLIYYSQIVNDFQKGDIAEGYSVSREKKESFPLTVTSAQKNPTAFYLCASSPDRGGLQPQHFGDGTRLSIL.

The CDR3 here is CASSRDFSTDTQYF. The DNA of the CDR3 is TGTGCCAGCAGCCGGGACTTTAGCACAGATACGCAGTATTTT. The J gene is TRBJ2-3, the V gene TRBV11-2, with a tentative D call TRBD2 (6 bases). From germline, CDR1 is SGHAT and CDR2 FQNNGV. The CDR3 extends over 14 amino acids. V gave up 5 bases and J gave up 0 bases, with 9 bases separating them. The variable domain in full, completed from reference TRBV11-2 and TRBJ2-3, reads EAGVAQSPRYKIIEKRQSVAFWCNPISGHATLYWYQQILGQGPKLLIQFQNNGVVDDSQLPKDRFSAERLKGVDSTLKIQPAKLEDSAVYLCASSRDFSTDTQYFGPGTRLTVL.

This clonotype showed up just a few times. V and J are TRBV12-3 or TRBV12-4 and TRBJ2-1, with D unresolved. The V gene lost 5 bases and the J gene lost 5 bases, with 7 bases spanning the gap. This CDR3 spans 12 amino acids. The chain's CDR3 is CASSPLNNEQFF. CDR3 bases: TGTGCCAGCAGTCCCCTGAACAATGAGCAGTTCTTC.

The J gene is TRBJ2-5, the V gene TRBV20-1; tentative D call: TRBD1 (5 bases). V lost 1 base and J 3 bases, leaving 12 bases between the germline ends. CDR1 DFQATT and CDR2 SNEGSKA come from the germline V gene (reference sequence). This CDR3 has 14 residues. The CDR3 spells CSARGGREEETQYF. The CDR3 region has the DNA TGCAGTGCTAGAGGGGGCAGGGAAGAAGAGACCCAGTACTTC.

The gene calls are TRBV2 and TRBJ1-1, with a possible D match to TRBD1 (5 bases). V gave up 5 bases and J gave up 1 base, with 17 bases separating them. The CDR3 consists of 16 residues. Germline V lookup: CDR1 SNHLY, CDR2 FYNNEI. The CDR3: CASSPLPAGKNTEAFF. CDR3 DNA: TGTGCCAGCAGTCCCCTCCCCGCAGGGAAGAACACTGAAGCTTTCTTT.

The chain links TRBV13 to TRBJ1-1, with D unresolved. V lost 4 bases and J 3 bases, leaving 9 bases between the germline ends. The CDR3 is 13 amino acids. Per the germline V gene, CDR1 is PRHDT and CDR2 is FYEKMQ (reference sequence). DNA for the CDR3: TGTGCCAGCAGCTCACTGATGGACACTGAAGCTTTCTTT. Amino acid sequence: CASSSLMDTEAFF.

This clonotype was seen a single time. For the CDR3, the DNA is TGTGCCAGCAGTGAATATTTCCGTCGAGTAGGGGGCTCGGATGGCTACACCTTC. Amino acid sequence: CASSEYFRRVGGSDGYTF. This sequence joins TRBV25-1 and TRBJ1-2, with 7 nucleotides matching TRBD1. The V gene's germline CDR1 is MGHDK and CDR2 SYGVNS. The CDR3 extends over 18 amino acids. Germline trimming cut 0 bases from V and 6 bases from J; bases unmatched to any gene: 16.

J is TRBJ2-1 and V is TRBV20-1; D is unresolved. The length of the CDR3 is 16 residues. Looked up from germline, CDR1 is DFQATT and CDR2 is SNEGSKA (reference sequence). Trimming removed 6 bases from V and 3 bases from J, with 21 bases in between. The CDR3 nucleotides read TGCAGTGCACGACTGTCGGCGACTCGCCTCTACAATGAGCAGTTCTTC. It is translated as CSARLSATRLYNEQFF.

The chain has TRBV9 and TRBJ1-1; TRBD1 matches 8 bases. This CDR3 is 15 amino acids long. Germline CDR1 reads SGDLS; CDR2 reads YYNGEE. V lost 3 bases and J lost 5; bases outside the gene matches: 9. The CDR3 sequence is CASSAPGQGWTEAFF. CDR3 bases: TGTGCCAGCAGCGCCCCCGGACAGGGATGGACTGAAGCTTTCTTT.

This chain links TRBV20-1 with TRBJ2-2, with 8 bases aligning to TRBD1. CDR1 and CDR2 (germline): DFQATT, SNEGSKA (reference sequence). The CDR3 spans 13 residues. With 5 bases clipped from V and 6 bases from J, the junction kept 5 bases outside the gene matches. The CDR3 here is CSALDRESGELFF. The CDR3 DNA reads TGCAGTGCTCTGGACAGGGAGTCCGGGGAGCTGTTTTTT.

This rearrangement joins TRBV5-1 to TRBJ2-3; TRBD2 matches 8 bases. The CDR3 has 16 amino acids. Trimming at V came to 0 bases and at J to 0 bases, leaving 3 bases not matched to a gene. Germline-derived CDR1 and CDR2 are SGHRS and YFSETQ. CDR3: CASSLVAGTSTDTQYF. The DNA for the CDR3 is TGCGCCAGCAGCTTGGTAGCGGGGACCAGCACAGATACGCAGTATTTT. Complete variable domain (other parts from reference TRBV5-1 and TRBJ2-3): KAGVTQTPRYLIKTRGQQVTLSCSPISGHRSVSWYQQTPGQGLQFLFEYFSETQRNKGNFPGRFSGRQFSNSRSEMNVSTLELGDSALYLCASSLVAGTSTDTQYFGPGTRLTVL.

This clonotype appeared a single time. The chain combines TRBV28 with TRBJ1-1; 9 positions agree with TRBD1. V lost 2 bases, J lost 3 bases, and 4 bases stayed unmatched. There are 15 residues in the CDR3. Germline V gene data show CDR1 as MDHEN and CDR2 as SYDVKM. DNA for the CDR3: TGTGCCAGCAGTTTACTCACAGGGGGCGACACTGAAGCTTTCTTT. This sequence encodes CASSLLTGGDTEAFF.

This clonotype has only one observation. The chain uses TRBV2 and TRBJ1-5; 9 bases map to TRBD1. The CDR3 runs 15 residues. Losses at the gene ends were 6 bases for V and 7 bases for J; bases not matched to a gene: 10. CDR1 is SNHLY and CDR2 is FYNNEI in the germline V gene. The CDR3: CASRSDRGSWQPQHF. CDR3 DNA: TGTGCCAGCAGGTCAGACAGGGGGTCGTGGCAGCCCCAGCATTTT.

The chain couples TRBV13 to TRBJ2-2, with D tentatively TRBD1 (6 bases). Per the germline V gene, CDR1 is PRHDT and CDR2 is FYEKMQ (reference sequence). This CDR3 spans 15 amino acids. Deletions cut 2 bases from V and 6 bases from J, with 13 bases between. The CDR3 coding sequence is TGTGCCAGCAGCTTATCACAACAGGGTCCCGGGGAGCTGTTTTTT. Translation: CASSLSQQGPGELFF.

V usage is TRBV20-1 and J usage is TRBJ2-1; no definite D call. Between the trimmed V and J ends, which lost 1 base and 0 bases, there was a span of 13 bases. CDR3 length equals 16 residues. Germline assignment: CDR1 DFQATT and CDR2 SNEGSKA (reference sequence). The DNA of the CDR3 is TGCAGTGCTAGAGGTTATGCGGAGAGCTCCTACAATGAGCAGTTCTTC. It yields the protein CSARGYAESSYNEQFF.

The V gene is TRBV14, the J gene TRBJ2-3; D remains ambiguous. V dropped 6 bases and J dropped 4 bases, with 8 bases sitting between them. CDR1 and CDR2 from the germline V gene are SGHDN and FVKESK. The CDR3 length is 12 residues. The CDR3 bases are TGTGCCAGCAGTCCTACTGCAGATACGCAGTATTTT. It codes for CASSPTADTQYF.

The genes are TRBV3-1 and TRBJ2-7; 9 bases line up with TRBD1. V was clipped by 3 bases and J by 3 bases; unmatched bases: 6. Germline V gene lookup returns CDR1 LGHDT and CDR2 YNNKEL (reference sequence). The CDR3 sequence is 15 residues long. For the CDR3, the DNA is TGTGCCAGCAGCCACTACAGGGGGCTTGTCTACGAGCAGTACTTC. Protein sequence: CASSHYRGLVYEQYF.